Reported below is one T cell receptor beta chain. CDR3 length equals 15 residues. The V gene's germline CDR1 is MNHEY and CDR2 SMNVEV (reference sequence). Trimming took off 5 bases at V and 1 base at J, with 12 bases between the two ends. Original handling: Researchers report that nucleated cell counts were estimated from reference gene primer amplification. Some clones are missing from TCRdb's copy, which holds only in-frame ones; the method was immunoSEQ multiplex PCR. D and trimming were read from the DNA, whereas the V and J calls and clone size are those reported in that table. Among about 150,000 clones listed, about 85% were seen once. This sample was taken from a study of blood T cell repertoires in COVID-19. Study details: Samples taken during acute and convalescent COVID-19 were collected in the United States, Italy and Spain.

Participants were placed into cohorts based on the clinical history they reported. This TCR was recovered from a woman aged 40-49 years who had been exposed to COVID-19. V is TRBV27 and J is TRBJ1-5; maybe TRBD1 (5 bases). The specimen was PBMCs or T cells enriched from blood (not recorded which). The DNA of the CDR3 is TGTGCCAGCAGTCAGTCAGGGTTGAGCAATCAGCCCCAGCATTTT. Residues: CASSQSGLSNQPQHF.